The rows below give T cell receptor beta chains drawn from one sample of a study of Graves' ophthalmopathy and Graves' hyperthyroidism. TCRdb processed the multiplex PCR reads anew with MiXCR; each CDR3 protein has one entry. The sample carries 350,000 to 400,000 distinct CDR3 sequences, around 20% recorded once. The sample taken for sequencing was peripheral blood. These receptors were obtained from a woman aged 18 to 35 with Graves' ophthalmopathy. The CDR3 runs from the conserved cysteine through the conserved F or W. The D gene is left open where the match is weak. Only some rows state a clone size, as once, few, many or a class for expanded clones.

clone size	V gene	J gene	D gene	CDR3 DNA	CDR3 protein
many	TRBV28	TRBJ1-5	.	TGTGCCAGCAGTGAGGGGACCGGGAATCAGCCCCAGCATTTT	CASSEGTGNQPQHF
many	TRBV6-5	TRBJ1-6	.	TGTGCCAGCAGTCCCCATTCCCCGGGGACGGGACATAATTCACCCCTCCACTTT	CASSPHSPGTGHNSPLHF
many	TRBV6-2/TRBV6-3	TRBJ1-5	.	TGTGCCAGCCTCTCCGCTGGGGGCCGTCCCTATCAGCCCCAGCATTTT	CASLSAGGRPYQPQHF
many	TRBV7-2	TRBJ1-1	.	TGTGCCAGCAGCTTAGTAGGGGGACTCCCGAACACTGAAGCTTTCTTT	CASSLVGGLPNTEAFF
many	TRBV6-5	TRBJ1-2	.	TGTGCCTCCCGTCCCGCCGCGGGCTATGGCTACACCTTC	CASRPAAGYGYTF
many	TRBV7-9	TRBJ2-5	.	TGTGCCAGCAGCTTAGTCGTGTCGTCCTTTAAGAGGGAGACCCAGTACTTC	CASSLVVSSFKRETQYF
many	TRBV27	TRBJ1-1	.	TGTGCCAGCAGTTCTGGGGTGAACACTGAAGCTTTCTTT	CASSSGVNTEAFF
.	TRBV29-1	TRBJ2-7	.	TGCAGCGTCAAGGGGACCCACGAGCAGTACTTC	CSVKGTHEQYF
many	TRBV30	TRBJ2-7	.	TGTGCCTGGAGCGTACAGTTCTACGAGCAGTACTTC	CAWSVQFYEQYF
many	TRBV10-1	TRBJ2-2	.	TGCGCCAGCAGAGTTAGGGATAGGGCCACCGGGGAGCTGTTTTTT	CASRVRDRATGELFF
many	TRBV19	TRBJ2-7	TRBD1	TGTGCCAGTAACACCGGGACAGGCGCCTACGAGCAGTACTTC	CASNTGTGAYEQYF
many	TRBV15	TRBJ2-1	.	TGTGCCACCAGCAGAGGATCCTTACAGGGTGGCGGGGCCGCCCGGGAGCAGTTCTTC	CATSRGSLQGGGAAREQFF
many	TRBV30	TRBJ1-5	.	TGTGCCTGGAACCCTCGGGGCCAGAGCCAGCCCCAGCATTTT	CAWNPRGQSQPQHF
few	TRBV29-1	TRBJ2-7	TRBD1	TGCAGCGTAGTAGACAGGGCGAAGTCCTACGAGCAGTACTTC	CSVVDRAKSYEQYF
few	TRBV18	TRBJ2-7	.	TGTGCCAGCTCACCGCCCACTACTACCACCTACGAGCAGTACTTC	CASSPPTTTTYEQYF
many	TRBV4-3	TRBJ1-2	.	TGCGCCAGCAGCCAAGATGGGTGGGCCGTAGACTACACCTTC	CASSQDGWAVDYTF
many	TRBV2	TRBJ1-3	.	TGTGCCAGCAGTGTTTCCAACTCTGGAAACACCATATATTTT	CASSVSNSGNTIYF